This TCR beta chain was captured in a study of T cell repertoires in cytomegalovirus infection. Turning to the study itself: Epitope selection comprised recently identified HLA-C-restricted CMV epitopes and well-studied HLA-B-restricted CMV epitopes. CMV infection and matching HLA type were both indicated by public TCR beta signatures.

Study conclusions and caveats: Predominance within the ex vivo response was attributable to HLA-C-restricted CMV-specific TCR beta clonotypes.

This clonotype appeared a single time. Its antigen remains unknown. With V trimmed by 4 bases and J by 5 bases, 10 bases remained unmatched. This CDR3 has 14 amino acids. CDR1 is SQVTM, CDR2 ANQGSEA, per germline. In TCRdb, the reads were re-called with MiXCR into one record per CDR3 protein. The sample yields some 590,000 distinct CDR3 sequences, just under 40% seen once. The sequences come from cultured PBMCs, collected from culture after CMV antigen stimulation. The rearrangement joins TRBV29-1 to TRBJ1-2, with 7 positions matching TRBD1. This TCR came from a human donor in good health (CMV status not recorded). Some clones in this sample may be carry-over from other donors' samples. CDR3 nucleotides: TGCAGCGTTGGCTGGCAGGGGGGAGCATATGGCTACACCTTC. This sequence encodes CSVGWQGGAYGYTF.